Presented here are 17 T cell receptor beta chains from one specimen sequenced in a study of OX40 agonist ivuxolimab in advanced cancers. TCRdb's copy holds only in-frame clones and misses some; the assay was immunoSEQ multiplex PCR. The table lists roughly 70,000 clones, around 85% of them singletons. Sequences were derived from CD4+ or CD8+ T cells sorted from blood, sampled in a trial of the OX40 agonist ivuxolimab. The receptor source for this set is an adult with an advanced solid tumor such as melanoma, head and neck, liver or kidney cancer.

The chain employs TRBV2 and TRBJ2-3; 10 bases are shared with TRBD2. Germline V lookup: CDR1 SNHLY, CDR2 FYNNEI. V shed 6 bases, J shed 3 bases, and the junction held 9 bases outside the gene matches. CDR3 size: 16 residues. CDR3 sequence reads: CASSPPGLAWTDTQYF. The CDR3 region has the DNA TGTGCCAGCAGCCCCCCGGGACTAGCGTGGACAGATACGCAGTATTTT.

This clone appeared a few times. The chain is built from TRBV6-1 and TRBJ1-1; tentative D call: TRBD1 (5 bases). The germline CDR1 and CDR2 sequences are MNHNS and SASEGT. V was trimmed by 6 bases and J by 4 bases, leaving 12 bases between them. CDR3 length equals 13 residues. The CDR3 sequence: CASRPQGGTEAFF. CDR3 sequence (DNA): TGTGCCAGCAGACCCCAGGGAGGCACTGAAGCTTTCTTT.

This chain joins TRBV7-3 and TRBJ2-1; D is tentatively TRBD1 or TRBD2 (5 bases each). The length of the CDR3 is 16 residues. Germline lookup yields CDR1 SGHTA and CDR2 FQGTGA. V was shortened by 7 bases and J by 5 bases, with 21 bases between the two germline ends. The CDR3 DNA follows: TGTGCCAGCACCCAGCCGGGCCCCCGAGGGGACAATGAGCAGTTCTTC. Its protein product is CASTQPGPRGDNEQFF.

The chain combines TRBV28 with TRBJ1-5; the match to TRBD1 covers 11 bases. Germline CDR1 MDHEN, CDR2 SYDVKM. V trimming: 7 bases; J trimming: 1 base; junction bases outside the gene matches: 9. The CDR3 loop spans 17 amino acids. The CDR3 loop reads CASNEGDRGGSNQPQHF. The CDR3 DNA sequence: TGTGCCAGCAATGAAGGGGACAGGGGGGGCAGCAATCAGCCCCAGCATTTT. Filled out from reference TRBV28 and TRBJ1-5, the complete variable domain reads DVKVTQSSRYLVKRTGEKVFLECVQDMDHENMFWYRQDPGLGLRLIYFSYDVKMKEKGDIPEGYSVSREKKERFSLILESASTNQTSMYLCASNEGDRGGSNQPQHFGDGTRLSIL.

The rearrangement links TRBV25-1 to TRBJ1-5; D ambiguous. CDR1 is MGHDK, CDR2 SYGVNS, per germline. V lost 9 bases and J 3 bases, leaving 12 bases between the germline ends. The length of the CDR3 is 13 residues. The CDR3 is CASSLGNNQPQHF. The DNA for the CDR3 is TGTGCCAGTTCCCTGGGTAACAATCAGCCCCAGCATTTT. Looking up the rest from reference TRBV25-1 and TRBJ1-5 gives the full variable domain: EADIYQTPRYLVIGTGKKITLECSQTMGHDKMYWYQQDPGMELHLIHYSYGVNSTEKGDLSSESTVSRIRTEHFPLTLESARPSHTSQYLCASSLGNNQPQHFGDGTRLSIL.

The chain combines TRBV2 with TRBJ2-2; 8 bases line up with TRBD1. The CDR3 runs to 14 residues. J lost 4 bases, V lost 6 bases, and 4 bases had no gene match. From germline, CDR1 is SNHLY and CDR2 FYNNEI. CDR3 nucleotides: TGTGCCAGCAGCCGGACAGGGATCACCGGGGAGCTGTTTTTT. Its protein product is CASSRTGITGELFF.

This clone turned up a few times. The chain recombines TRBV30 with TRBJ1-1; D unresolved. Looked up from germline, CDR1 is GTSNPN and CDR2 is SVGIG (reference sequence). Trimming left V 4 bases short and J 2 bases short, with 8 bases between. This CDR3 is built from 12 residues. The CDR3 DNA sequence: TGTGCCTGGACTGATTTTAACACTGAAGCTTTCTTT. Translation gives CAWTDFNTEAFF.

In this sample, this clone turned up once. The chain couples TRBV6-5 to TRBJ1-2; D not resolved. The germline V gene encodes CDR1 MNHEY and CDR2 SVGAGI. V lost 5 bases, J lost 8 bases, and 12 bases lay in between. The CDR3 length is 12 residues. The CDR3 is CASSLGSGGYTF. CDR3 bases: TGTGCCAGCAGTCTTGGATCCGGCGGCTACACCTTC.

The genes are TRBV4-3 and TRBJ1-5, with unresolved D. The length of the CDR3 is 13 residues. Germline V gene sequence: CDR1 LGHNA, CDR2 YSLEER. V dropped 4 bases and J dropped 6 bases, with 10 bases sitting between them. In DNA form, the CDR3 reads TGCGCCAGCAGCCCGGGGTGGCTTCAGCCCCAGCATTTT. It yields the protein CASSPGWLQPQHF.

V and J are TRBV19 and TRBJ2-1, with TRBD2 matching 10 bases. V shed 5 bases, J shed 0 bases, and the junction held 10 bases outside the gene matches. The CDR3 is 18 amino acids. CDR1 is LNHDA, CDR2 SQIVND, per germline (reference sequence). CDR3 region: CASSSYALAGSSYNEQFF. CDR3 nucleotide sequence: TGTGCCAGTAGTTCATATGCACTAGCGGGGAGCTCCTACAATGAGCAGTTCTTC.

The V and J genes are TRBV6-5 and TRBJ1-2; D is ambiguous. The CDR3 runs 10 residues. Between the trimmed V and J ends, which lost 11 bases and 7 bases, there was a span of 11 bases. Germline V gives CDR1 MNHEY, CDR2 SVGAGI. The CDR3 region is CACGPGGYTF. In nucleotides, the CDR3 is TGTGCCTGCGGACCGGGTGGCTACACCTTC.

V gene TRBV6-5 combines with J gene TRBJ1-5, with D unclear. The germline V gene has CDR1 MNHEY and CDR2 SVGAGI. V lost 7 bases and J 0 bases, leaving 4 bases between the germline ends. The CDR3 has 12 residues. CDR3 protein: CASTHSNQPQHF. The CDR3 DNA reads as TGTGCCAGCACTCATAGCAATCAGCCCCAGCATTTT.

This rearrangement joins TRBV28 to TRBJ1-5, with D hard to call. In germline, CDR1 is MDHEN, CDR2 SYDVKM. Trimming left V 2 bases short and J 3 bases short, with 11 bases between. The CDR3 is 15 amino acids. CDR3 sequence: CASSLLTVNNQPQHF. DNA of the CDR3: TGTGCCAGCAGTTTACTAACAGTCAACAATCAGCCCCAGCATTTT.

The J gene is TRBJ2-3, the V gene TRBV1; the table's D call of TRBD2 was not tested on the DNA. TRBV1 represents a pseudogene. There are 15 residues in the CDR3. The chain's CDR3 is CTSRRITSGADTQYF. DNA of the CDR3: TGCACCAGCAGACGCATTACTAGCGGGGCAGATACGCAGTATTTT.

This clone was recorded only once. V is TRBV2 and J is TRBJ2-1, with TRBD1 identical over 8 bases. Trimming took 0 bases from V and 6 from J; bases not matched to a gene: 19. This CDR3 is built from 20 residues. Germline V gene sequence: CDR1 SNHLY, CDR2 FYNNEI. In DNA, the CDR3 is TGTGCCAGCAGTGAAGCGGTTCGACCCACCGTCTACAGGGGGAGCAATGAGCAGTTCTTC. It yields the protein CASSEAVRPTVYRGSNEQFF. Together with reference TRBV2 and TRBJ2-1, the CDR3 gives the full variable domain: EPEVTQTPSHQVTQMGQEVILRCVPISNHLYFYWYRQILGQKVEFLVSFYNNEISEKSEIFDDQFSVERPDGSNFTLKIRSTKLEDSAMYFCASSEAVRPTVYRGSNEQFFGPGTRLTVL.

In DNA, the CDR3 is TGTGCCAGCAGCCAAGAATTGTTCTTGGGGACAGGGGACACTGAAGCTTTCTTT. It encodes CASSQELFLGTGDTEAFF. The chain has TRBV4-2 and TRBJ1-1; 10 nucleotides align to TRBD1. This CDR3 spans 18 amino acids. The V and J ends lost 0 bases and 3 bases, in that order; junction bases with no gene match: 10. From germline, CDR1 is LGHNA and CDR2 YNFKEQ.

The chain joins TRBV11-2 to TRBJ1-3, with D hard to call. The CDR3 is made up of 15 amino acids. The germline V gene has CDR1 SGHAT and CDR2 FQNNGV. V lost 0 bases to trimming and J lost 0 bases, with 6 bases between them. The CDR3 DNA sequence: TGTGCCAGCAGCTTAGAAATCAACTCTGGAAACACCATATATTTT. It is translated as CASSLEINSGNTIYF.